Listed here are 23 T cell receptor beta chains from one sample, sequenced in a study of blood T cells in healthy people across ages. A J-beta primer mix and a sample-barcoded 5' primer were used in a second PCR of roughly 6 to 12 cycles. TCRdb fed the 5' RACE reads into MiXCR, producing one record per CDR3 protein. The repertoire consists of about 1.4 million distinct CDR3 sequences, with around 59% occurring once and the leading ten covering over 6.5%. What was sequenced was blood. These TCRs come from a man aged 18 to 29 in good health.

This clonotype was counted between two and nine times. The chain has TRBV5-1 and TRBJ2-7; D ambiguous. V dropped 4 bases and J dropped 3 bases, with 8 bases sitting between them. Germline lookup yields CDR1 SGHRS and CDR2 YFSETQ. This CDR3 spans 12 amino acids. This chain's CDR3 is CASSDTDYEQYF. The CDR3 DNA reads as TGCGCCAGCAGCGACACTGACTACGAGCAGTACTTC.

CDR3 DNA sequence: TGTGCCAGCAGTTACTCCCCCTCCACTGAGCAGTACTTC. Translating gives CASSYSPSTEQYF. The V gene is TRBV6-2 or TRBV6-3, the J gene TRBJ2-5; D gene uncertain. The CDR3 runs to 13 residues. CDR1 and CDR2 (germline): MNHEY, SVGEGT. V was shortened by 0 bases and J by 11 bases, with 13 bases between the two germline ends.

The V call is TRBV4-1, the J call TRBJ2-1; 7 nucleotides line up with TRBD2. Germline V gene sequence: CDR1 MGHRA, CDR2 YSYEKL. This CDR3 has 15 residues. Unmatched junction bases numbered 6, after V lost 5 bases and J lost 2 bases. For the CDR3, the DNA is TGCGCCAGCAGCTTGAGCGGGACTACCTACAATGAGCAGTTCTTC. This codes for CASSLSGTTYNEQFF.

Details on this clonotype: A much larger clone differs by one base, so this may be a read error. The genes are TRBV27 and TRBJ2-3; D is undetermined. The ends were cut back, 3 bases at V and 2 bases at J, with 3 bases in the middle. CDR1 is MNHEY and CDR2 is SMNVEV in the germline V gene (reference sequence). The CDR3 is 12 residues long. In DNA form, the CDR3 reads TGTGCCAGCAGTTTTAACACAGATACGCAGTATTTT. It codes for CASSFNTDTQYF.

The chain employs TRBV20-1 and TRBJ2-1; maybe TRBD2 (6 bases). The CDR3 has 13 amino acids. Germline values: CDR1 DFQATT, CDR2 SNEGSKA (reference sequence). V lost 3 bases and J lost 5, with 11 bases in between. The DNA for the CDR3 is TGCAGTGCTAGCGGGAGTACTAACAATGAGCAGTTCTTC. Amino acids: CSASGSTNNEQFF.

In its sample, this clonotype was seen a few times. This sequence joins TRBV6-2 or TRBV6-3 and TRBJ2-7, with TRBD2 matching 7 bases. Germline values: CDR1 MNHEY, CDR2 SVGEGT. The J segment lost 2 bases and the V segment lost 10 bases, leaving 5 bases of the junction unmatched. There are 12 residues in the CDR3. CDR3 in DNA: TGTGCCATCGGGGGGACCCCCTACGAGCAGTACTTC. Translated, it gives CAIGGTPYEQYF.

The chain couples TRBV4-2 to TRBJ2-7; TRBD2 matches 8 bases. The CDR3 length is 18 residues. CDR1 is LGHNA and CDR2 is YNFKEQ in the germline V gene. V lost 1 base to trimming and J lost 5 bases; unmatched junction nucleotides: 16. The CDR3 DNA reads TGTGCCAGCAGCCAAGTTGGGGGTTTGACAGCGGGAGCCCACGAGCAGTACTTC. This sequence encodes CASSQVGGLTAGAHEQYF.

The CDR3 loop reads CASSQVPAGGAPDTQYF. The CDR3 DNA reads as TGTGCCAGCAGCCAAGTCCCGGCGGGGGGGGCCCCAGATACGCAGTATTTT. The chain links TRBV3-1 to TRBJ2-3; TRBD2 agrees at 9 bases. This CDR3 is 17 amino acids long. Per germline, CDR1 LGHDT and CDR2 YNNKEL (reference sequence). V shed 1 base and J 4 bases; nucleotides not matched to a gene: 9.

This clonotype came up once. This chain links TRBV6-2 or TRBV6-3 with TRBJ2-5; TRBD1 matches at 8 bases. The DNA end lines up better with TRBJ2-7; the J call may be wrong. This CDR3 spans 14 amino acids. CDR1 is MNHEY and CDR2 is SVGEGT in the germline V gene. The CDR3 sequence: CASSNGQGHDEQYF. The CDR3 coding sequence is TGTGCCAGCAGTAACGGACAGGGTCACGACGAGCAGTACTTC.

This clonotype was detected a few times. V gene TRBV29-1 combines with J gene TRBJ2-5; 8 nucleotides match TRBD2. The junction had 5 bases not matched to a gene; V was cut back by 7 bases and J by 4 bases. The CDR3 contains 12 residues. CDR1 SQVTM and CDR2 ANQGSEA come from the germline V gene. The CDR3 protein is CSAISGTETQYF. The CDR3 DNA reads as TGCAGCGCCATTAGCGGGACAGAGACCCAGTACTTC.

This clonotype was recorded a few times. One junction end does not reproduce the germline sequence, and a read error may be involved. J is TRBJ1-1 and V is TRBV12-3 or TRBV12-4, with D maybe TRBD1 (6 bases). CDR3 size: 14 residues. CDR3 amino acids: CASSFSAGVTEAFF. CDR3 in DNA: TGTGCCAGTAGTTTCTCCGCAGGGGTCACTGAAGCTTTCTTT.

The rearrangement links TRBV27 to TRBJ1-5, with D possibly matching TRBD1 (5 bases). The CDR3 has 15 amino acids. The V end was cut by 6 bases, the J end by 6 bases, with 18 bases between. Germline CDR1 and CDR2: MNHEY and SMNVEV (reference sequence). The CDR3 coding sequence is TGTGCCAGCAGCCGGTCGACAGCGGGCTTTCAGCCCCAGCATTTT. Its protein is CASSRSTAGFQPQHF.

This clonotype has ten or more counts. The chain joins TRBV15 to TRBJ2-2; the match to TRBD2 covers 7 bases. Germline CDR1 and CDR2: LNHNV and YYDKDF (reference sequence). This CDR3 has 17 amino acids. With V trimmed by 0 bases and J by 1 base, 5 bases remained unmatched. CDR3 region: CATSRDRASGNTGELFF. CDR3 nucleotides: TGTGCCACCAGCAGAGATCGGGCTAGCGGGAACACCGGGGAGCTGTTTTTT.

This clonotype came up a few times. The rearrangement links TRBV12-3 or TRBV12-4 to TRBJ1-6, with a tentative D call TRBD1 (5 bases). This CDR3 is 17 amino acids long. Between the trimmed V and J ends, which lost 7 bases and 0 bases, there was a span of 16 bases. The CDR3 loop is CASTGTSSSSYNSPLHF. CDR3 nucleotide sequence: TGTGCCAGCACCGGGACCTCTAGTAGCTCCTATAATTCACCCCTCCACTTT.

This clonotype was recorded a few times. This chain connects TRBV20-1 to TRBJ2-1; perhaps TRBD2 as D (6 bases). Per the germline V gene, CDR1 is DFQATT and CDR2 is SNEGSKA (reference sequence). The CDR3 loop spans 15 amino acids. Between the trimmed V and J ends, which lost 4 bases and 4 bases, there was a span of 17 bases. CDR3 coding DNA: TGCAGTGCTAAGGGAGGCACAGATAATTACAATGAGCAGTTCTTC. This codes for CSAKGGTDNYNEQFF.

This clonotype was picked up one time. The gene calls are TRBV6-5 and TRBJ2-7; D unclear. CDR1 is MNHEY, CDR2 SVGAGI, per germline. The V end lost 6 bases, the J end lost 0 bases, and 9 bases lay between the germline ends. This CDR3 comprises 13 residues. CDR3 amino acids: CASRATTSYEQYF. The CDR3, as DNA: TGTGCCAGCAGGGCTACCACCTCCTACGAGCAGTACTTC.

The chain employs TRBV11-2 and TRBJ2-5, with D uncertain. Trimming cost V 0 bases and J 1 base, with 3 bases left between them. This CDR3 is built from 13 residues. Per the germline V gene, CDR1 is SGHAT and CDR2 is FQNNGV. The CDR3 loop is CASSLELQETQYF. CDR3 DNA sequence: TGTGCCAGCAGCTTAGAACTCCAAGAGACCCAGTACTTC.

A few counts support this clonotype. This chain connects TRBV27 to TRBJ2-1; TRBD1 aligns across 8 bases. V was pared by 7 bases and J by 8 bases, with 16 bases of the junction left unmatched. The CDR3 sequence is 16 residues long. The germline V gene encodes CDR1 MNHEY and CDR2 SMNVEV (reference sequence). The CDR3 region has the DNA TGTGCCAGCACCGACCTCGGTCTCCAGGGGGCGGATGAGCAGTTCTTC. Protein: CASTDLGLQGADEQFF.

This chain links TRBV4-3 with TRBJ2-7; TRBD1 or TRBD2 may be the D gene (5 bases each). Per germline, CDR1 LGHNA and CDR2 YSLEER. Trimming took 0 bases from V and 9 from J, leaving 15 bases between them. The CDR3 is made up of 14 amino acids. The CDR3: CASSQDIGAVGQYF. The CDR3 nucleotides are TGCGCCAGCAGCCAAGATATCGGGGCAGTAGGGCAGTACTTC.

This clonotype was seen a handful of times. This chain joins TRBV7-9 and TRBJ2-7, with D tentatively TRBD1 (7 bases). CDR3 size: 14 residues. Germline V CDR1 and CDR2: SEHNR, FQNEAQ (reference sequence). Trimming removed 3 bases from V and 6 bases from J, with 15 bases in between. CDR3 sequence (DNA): TGTGCCAGCAGCTTCCAGGGGGGCTACATCGAGCAGTACTTC. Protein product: CASSFQGGYIEQYF.

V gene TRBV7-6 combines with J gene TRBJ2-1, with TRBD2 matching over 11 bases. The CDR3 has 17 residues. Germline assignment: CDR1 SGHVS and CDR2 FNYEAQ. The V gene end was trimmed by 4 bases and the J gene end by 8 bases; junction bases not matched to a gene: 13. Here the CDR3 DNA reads TGTGCCAGCAGCTCTGGGACTAGCGGAGCCTCTTTCGATGAGCAGTTCTTC. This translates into CASSSGTSGASFDEQFF.

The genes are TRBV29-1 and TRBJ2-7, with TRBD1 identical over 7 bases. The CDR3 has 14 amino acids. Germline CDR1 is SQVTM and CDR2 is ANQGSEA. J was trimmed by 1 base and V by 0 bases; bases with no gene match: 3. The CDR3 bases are TGCAGCGTTGAAGAAGGGACAGAGTCCTACGAGCAGTACTTC. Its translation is CSVEEGTESYEQYF.

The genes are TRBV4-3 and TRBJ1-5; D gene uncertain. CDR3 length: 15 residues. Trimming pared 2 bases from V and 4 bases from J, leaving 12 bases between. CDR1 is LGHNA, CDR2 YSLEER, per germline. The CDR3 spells CASSQTIGVNQPQHF. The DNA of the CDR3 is TGCGCCAGCAGCCAAACGATTGGGGTTAATCAGCCCCAGCATTTT.